Listed below are T cell receptor beta chains from one sample, sequenced in a study of T cell responses to AZD1222 COVID-19 vaccine. Profiled with immunoSEQ multiplex PCR; TCRdb holds only in-frame clones, not every one. The sample contains 130,000 to 150,000 clones, about 90% of which appear only once. Sequenced here: peripheral blood, sampled on day 0 of MenACWY control vaccination. These receptors were collected from an adult in good health. Both conserved end residues are part of each CDR3. A D gene is named only where the DNA matches it firmly. A clone size is listed for some rows: how often the clone was seen (once, few, many), or a class if it is expanded.

j_call: TRBJ1-2
clone_size: once
d_call: NA
v_call: TRBV7-8
cdr3_aa: CASSLGGPGYTF
cdr3_nt: TGTGCCAGCAGCTTAGGGGGGCCCGGCTACACCTTC

j_call: TRBJ2-5
clone_size: NA
d_call: NA
v_call: TRBV21-1
cdr3_aa: CASSKVEGRGIPQETQYF
cdr3_nt: TGTGCCAGCAGCAAAGTGGAGGGCAGGGGGATCCCTCAAGAGACCCAGTACTTC

j_call: TRBJ1-5
clone_size: NA
d_call: NA
v_call: TRBV6-5
cdr3_aa: CASRQSNQPQHF
cdr3_nt: TGTGCCAGCAGACAGAGCAATCAGCCCCAGCATTTT

j_call: TRBJ1-1
clone_size: NA
d_call: TRBD1
v_call: TRBV3-1/TRBV3-2
cdr3_aa: CASSQGTGWFASGHTEAFF
cdr3_nt: TGTGCCAGCAGCCAAGGGACAGGGTGGTTTGCCTCAGGTCACACTGAAGCTTTCTTT

j_call: TRBJ1-2
clone_size: NA
d_call: NA
v_call: TRBV7-2
cdr3_aa: CASSLWGGGYTF
cdr3_nt: TGTGCCAGCAGCTTATGGGGGGGTGGCTACACCTTC

j_call: TRBJ2-5
clone_size: NA
d_call: TRBD1
v_call: TRBV9
cdr3_aa: CASSVGQGQGQETQYF
cdr3_nt: TGTGCCAGCAGCGTTGGACAAGGACAGGGCCAAGAGACCCAGTACTTC

j_call: TRBJ1-1
clone_size: NA
d_call: NA
v_call: TRBV9
cdr3_aa: CASSPVVGGTEAFF
cdr3_nt: TGTGCCAGCAGCCCCGTCGTGGGGGGGACTGAAGCTTTCTTT

j_call: TRBJ1-1
clone_size: NA
d_call: NA
v_call: TRBV9
cdr3_aa: CASSTRMNTEAFF
cdr3_nt: TGTGCCAGCAGTACGCGTATGAACACTGAAGCTTTCTTT

j_call: TRBJ1-1
clone_size: NA
d_call: NA
v_call: TRBV28
cdr3_aa: CASFSKGRGNTEAFF
cdr3_nt: TGTGCCAGTTTTTCGAAGGGACGGGGGAACACTGAAGCTTTCTTT

j_call: TRBJ1-1
clone_size: NA
d_call: TRBD1
v_call: TRBV29-1
cdr3_aa: CSVGDRVGTEAFF
cdr3_nt: TGCAGCGTTGGGGACAGGGTGGGGACTGAAGCTTTCTTT

j_call: TRBJ1-3
clone_size: NA
d_call: TRBD1
v_call: TRBV6-6
cdr3_aa: CASSYVGQGRGNTIYF
cdr3_nt: TGTGCCAGCAGTTACGTCGGACAGGGGAGAGGAAACACCATATATTTT

j_call: TRBJ2-7
clone_size: NA
d_call: NA
v_call: TRBV20-1
cdr3_aa: CSARETYEQYF
cdr3_nt: TGCAGTGCTAGAGAAACCTACGAGCAGTACTTC

j_call: TRBJ1-1
clone_size: NA
d_call: NA
v_call: TRBV27
cdr3_aa: CASSLQPNTEAFF
cdr3_nt: TGTGCCAGCAGTTTACAGCCGAACACTGAAGCTTTCTTT

j_call: TRBJ2-1
clone_size: NA
d_call: NA
v_call: TRBV19
cdr3_aa: CASSMGGPREYNEQFF
cdr3_nt: TGTGCCAGTAGTATGGGGGGCCCTAGGGAATACAATGAGCAGTTCTTC

j_call: TRBJ2-1
clone_size: NA
d_call: NA
v_call: TRBV2
cdr3_aa: CASSEPSEQFF
cdr3_nt: TGTGCCAGCAGTGAGCCCAGTGAGCAGTTCTTC

j_call: TRBJ2-3
clone_size: NA
d_call: NA
v_call: TRBV20-1
cdr3_aa: CSASNTGNTDTQYF
cdr3_nt: TGCAGTGCTAGTAACACAGGCAACACAGATACGCAGTATTTT

j_call: TRBJ1-1
clone_size: NA
d_call: NA
v_call: TRBV2
cdr3_aa: CASTHPDLNTEAFF
cdr3_nt: TGTGCCAGCACTCACCCGGATTTGAACACTGAAGCTTTCTTT

j_call: TRBJ1-1
clone_size: NA
d_call: TRBD1
v_call: TRBV2
cdr3_aa: CARNSGGNTEAFF
cdr3_nt: TGTGCCAGGAATTCAGGGGGGAACACTGAAGCTTTCTTT

j_call: TRBJ1-2
clone_size: once
d_call: NA
v_call: TRBV28
cdr3_aa: CASSETDGYTF
cdr3_nt: TGTGCCAGCAGTGAGACGGATGGCTACACCTTC

j_call: TRBJ2-7
clone_size: NA
d_call: TRBD2
v_call: TRBV7-8
cdr3_aa: CASSLAAGTSYEQYF
cdr3_nt: TGTGCCAGCAGCTTAGCAGCGGGGACGTCCTACGAGCAGTACTTC